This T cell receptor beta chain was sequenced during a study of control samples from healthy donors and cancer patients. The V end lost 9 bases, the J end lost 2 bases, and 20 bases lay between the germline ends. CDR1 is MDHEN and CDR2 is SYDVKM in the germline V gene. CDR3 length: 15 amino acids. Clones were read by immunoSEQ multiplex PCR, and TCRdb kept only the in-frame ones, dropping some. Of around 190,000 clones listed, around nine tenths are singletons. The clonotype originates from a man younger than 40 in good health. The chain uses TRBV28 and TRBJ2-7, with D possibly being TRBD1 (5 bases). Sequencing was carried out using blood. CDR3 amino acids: CASGAWQTRTYEQYF. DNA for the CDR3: TGTGCCAGTGGGGCATGGCAGACGAGAACCTACGAGCAGTACTTC. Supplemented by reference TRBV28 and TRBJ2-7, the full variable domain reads DVKVTQSSRYLVKRTGEKVFLECVQDMDHENMFWYRQDPGLGLRLIYFSYDVKMKEKGDIPEGYSVSREKKERFSLILESASTNQTSMYLCASGAWQTRTYEQYFGPGTRLTVT.